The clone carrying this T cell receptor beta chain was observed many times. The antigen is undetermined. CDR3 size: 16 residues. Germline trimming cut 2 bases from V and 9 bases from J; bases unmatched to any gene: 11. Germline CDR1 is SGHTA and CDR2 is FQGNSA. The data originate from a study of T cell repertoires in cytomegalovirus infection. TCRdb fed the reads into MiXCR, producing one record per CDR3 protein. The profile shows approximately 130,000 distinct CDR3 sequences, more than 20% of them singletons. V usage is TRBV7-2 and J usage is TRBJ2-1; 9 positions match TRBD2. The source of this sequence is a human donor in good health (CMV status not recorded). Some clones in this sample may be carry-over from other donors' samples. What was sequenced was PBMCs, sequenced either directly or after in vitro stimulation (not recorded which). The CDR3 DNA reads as TGTGCCAGCAGCTTACAGGCCGTGGCGGGAGGGGGTGAGCAGTTCTTC. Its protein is CASSLQAVAGGGEQFF.